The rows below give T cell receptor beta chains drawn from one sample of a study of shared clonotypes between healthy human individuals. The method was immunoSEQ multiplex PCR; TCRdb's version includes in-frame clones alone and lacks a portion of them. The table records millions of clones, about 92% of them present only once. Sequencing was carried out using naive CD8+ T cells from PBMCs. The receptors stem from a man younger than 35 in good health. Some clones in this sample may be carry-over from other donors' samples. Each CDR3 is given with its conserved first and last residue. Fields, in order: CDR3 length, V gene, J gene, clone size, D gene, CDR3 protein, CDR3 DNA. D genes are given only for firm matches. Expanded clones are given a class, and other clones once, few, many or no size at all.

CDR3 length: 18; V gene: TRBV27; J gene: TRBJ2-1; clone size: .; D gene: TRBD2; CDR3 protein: CASSPVSGRAVFYNEQFF; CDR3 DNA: TGTGCCAGCAGTCCCGTGAGCGGGAGGGCCGTCTTCTACAATGAGCAGTTCTTC
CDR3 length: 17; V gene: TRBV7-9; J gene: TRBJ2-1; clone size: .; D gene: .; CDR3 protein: CASSVPSATSSYNEQFF; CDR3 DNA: TGTGCCAGCAGCGTTCCTAGCGCCACTAGCTCCTACAATGAGCAGTTCTTC
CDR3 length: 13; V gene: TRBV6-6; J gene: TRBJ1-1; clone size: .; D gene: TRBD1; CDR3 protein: CASKWDRVTEAFF; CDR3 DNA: TGTGCCAGCAAGTGGGACAGGGTCACTGAAGCTTTCTTT
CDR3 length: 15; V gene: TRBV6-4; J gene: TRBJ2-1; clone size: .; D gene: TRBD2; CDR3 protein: CASSETSGLYNEQFF; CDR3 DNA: TGTGCCAGCAGTGAGACTAGCGGACTATACAATGAGCAGTTCTTC
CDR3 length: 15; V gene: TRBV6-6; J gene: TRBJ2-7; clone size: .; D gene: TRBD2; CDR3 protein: CASSYLAEGAVEQYF; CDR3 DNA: TGTGCCAGCAGTTACCTAGCGGAAGGGGCGGTAGAGCAGTACTTC
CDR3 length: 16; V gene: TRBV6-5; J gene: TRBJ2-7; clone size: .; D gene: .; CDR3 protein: CASSYSTGAREYEQYF; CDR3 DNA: TGTGCCAGCAGTTACTCGACTGGGGCCAGGGAGTACGAGCAGTACTTC
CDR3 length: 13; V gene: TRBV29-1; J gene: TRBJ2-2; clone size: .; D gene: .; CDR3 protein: CSVLGVNTGELFF; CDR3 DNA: TGCAGCGTTTTAGGGGTTAACACCGGGGAGCTGTTTTTT
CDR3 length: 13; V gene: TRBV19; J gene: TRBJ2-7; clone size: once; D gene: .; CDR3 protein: CASGGFLGDEQYF; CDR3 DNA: TGTGCCAGTGGAGGGTTCCTGGGGGACGAGCAGTACTTC
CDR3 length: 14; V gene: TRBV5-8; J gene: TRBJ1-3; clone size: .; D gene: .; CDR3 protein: CASSLGWSGNTIYF; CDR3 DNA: TGTGCCAGCAGCTTGGGATGGTCTGGAAACACCATATATTTT
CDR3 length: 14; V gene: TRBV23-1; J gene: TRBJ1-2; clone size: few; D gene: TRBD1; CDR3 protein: CASSPGQGYYGYTF; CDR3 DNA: TGCGCCAGCAGCCCTGGACAGGGATACTATGGCTACACCTTC
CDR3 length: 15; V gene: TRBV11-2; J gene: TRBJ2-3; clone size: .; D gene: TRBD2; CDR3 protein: CASSFLAGVLDTQYF; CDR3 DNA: TGTGCCAGCAGCTTTCTAGCGGGGGTTTTGGATACGCAGTATTTT
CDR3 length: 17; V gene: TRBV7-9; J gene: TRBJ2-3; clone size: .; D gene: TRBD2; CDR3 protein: CASGGLAGEGGTDTQYF; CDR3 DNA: TGTGCCAGCGGCGGACTAGCGGGAGAGGGGGGCACAGATACGCAGTATTTT
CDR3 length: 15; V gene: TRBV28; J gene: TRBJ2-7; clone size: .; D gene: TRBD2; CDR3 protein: CASSLDWGGFYEQYF; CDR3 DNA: TGTGCCAGCAGTCTGGATTGGGGAGGGTTCTACGAGCAGTACTTC
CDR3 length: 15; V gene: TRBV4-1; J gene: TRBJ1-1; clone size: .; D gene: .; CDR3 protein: CASSQSPGSKTEAFF; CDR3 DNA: TGCGCCAGCAGCCAATCGCCAGGGTCTAAAACTGAAGCTTTCTTT
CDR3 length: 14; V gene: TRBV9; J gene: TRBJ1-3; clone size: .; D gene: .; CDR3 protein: CASSVGREGYTIYF; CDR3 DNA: TGTGCCAGCAGCGTAGGCCGGGAGGGCTACACCATATATTTT
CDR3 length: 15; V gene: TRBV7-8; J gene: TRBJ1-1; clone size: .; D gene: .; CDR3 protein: CASSPRQIVNTEAFF; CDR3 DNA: TGTGCCAGCAGCCCCCGACAGATCGTGAACACTGAAGCTTTCTTT
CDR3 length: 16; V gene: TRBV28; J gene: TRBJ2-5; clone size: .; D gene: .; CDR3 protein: CASTPVVRQVQETQYF; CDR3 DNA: TGTGCCAGCACTCCGGTGGTAAGACAGGTCCAAGAGACCCAGTACTTC
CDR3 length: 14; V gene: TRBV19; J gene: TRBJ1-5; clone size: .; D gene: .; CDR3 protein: CASTTLGGSQPQHF; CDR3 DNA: TGTGCCAGTACTACTCTGGGAGGGTCTCAGCCCCAGCATTTT
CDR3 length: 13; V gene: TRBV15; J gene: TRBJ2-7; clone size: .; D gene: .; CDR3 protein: CATSTGLIYEQYF; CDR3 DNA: TGTGCCACCAGCACGGGACTGATCTACGAGCAGTACTTC
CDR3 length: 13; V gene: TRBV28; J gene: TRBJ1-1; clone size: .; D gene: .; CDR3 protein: CASSWTRGTEAFF; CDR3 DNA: TGTGCCAGCAGTTGGACTCGAGGCACTGAAGCTTTCTTT
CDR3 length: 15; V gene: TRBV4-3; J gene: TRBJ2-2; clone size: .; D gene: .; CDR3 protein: CASSQDGTLTGELFF; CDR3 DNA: TGCGCCAGCAGCCAAGATGGGACTCTCACCGGGGAGCTGTTTTTT
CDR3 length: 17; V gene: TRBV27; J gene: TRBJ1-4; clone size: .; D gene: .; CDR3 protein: CASSRSVGAATNEKLFF; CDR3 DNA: TGTGCCAGCAGTAGGTCCGTAGGTGCAGCAACTAATGAAAAACTGTTTTTT
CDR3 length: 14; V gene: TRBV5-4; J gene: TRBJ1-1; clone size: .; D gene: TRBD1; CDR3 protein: CASTLQGMNTEAFF; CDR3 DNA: TGTGCCAGCACCCTACAGGGGATGAACACTGAAGCTTTCTTT
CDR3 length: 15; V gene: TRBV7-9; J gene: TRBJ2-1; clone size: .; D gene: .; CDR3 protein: CASSPTRVTYNEQFF; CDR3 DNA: TGTGCCAGCAGCCCCACTAGAGTTACCTACAATGAGCAGTTCTTC
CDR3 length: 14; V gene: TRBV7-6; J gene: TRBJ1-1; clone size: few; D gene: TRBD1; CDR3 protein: CASSLGQGFTEAFF; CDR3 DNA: TGTGCCAGCAGCCTAGGACAGGGCTTCACTGAAGCTTTCTTT
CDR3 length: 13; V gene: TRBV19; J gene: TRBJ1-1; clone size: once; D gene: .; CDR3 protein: CASRSLFRTEAFF; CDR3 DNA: TGTGCCAGTCGAAGCTTATTTCGCACTGAAGCTTTCTTT
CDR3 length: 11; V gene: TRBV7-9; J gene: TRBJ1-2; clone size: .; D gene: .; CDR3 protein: CASSLGPGYTF; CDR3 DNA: TGTGCCAGCAGCTTGGGTCCTGGCTACACCTTC
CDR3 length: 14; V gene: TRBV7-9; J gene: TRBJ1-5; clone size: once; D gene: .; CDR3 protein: CASSLGGIVQPQHF; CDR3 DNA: TGTGCCAGCAGCTTAGGGGGGATCGTTCAGCCCCAGCATTTT
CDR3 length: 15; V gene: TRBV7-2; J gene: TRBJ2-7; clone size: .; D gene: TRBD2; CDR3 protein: CASTPFSGGTHEQYF; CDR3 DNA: TGTGCCAGCACCCCCTTTTCGGGAGGGACCCACGAGCAGTACTTC
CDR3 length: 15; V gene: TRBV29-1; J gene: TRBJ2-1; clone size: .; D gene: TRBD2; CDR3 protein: CSVAQGGGGYNEQFF; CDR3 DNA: TGCAGCGTCGCTCAGGGAGGCGGGGGTTACAATGAGCAGTTCTTC
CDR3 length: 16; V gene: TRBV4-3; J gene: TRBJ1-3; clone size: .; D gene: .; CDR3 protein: CASSPDRTISGNTIYF; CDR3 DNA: TGCGCCAGCAGCCCTGACCGGACCATCTCTGGAAACACCATATATTTT
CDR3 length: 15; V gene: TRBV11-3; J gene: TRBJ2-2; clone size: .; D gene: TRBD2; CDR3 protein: CASSPSSGRTGELFF; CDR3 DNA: TGTGCCAGCAGCCCATCTAGCGGGAGAACCGGGGAGCTGTTTTTT
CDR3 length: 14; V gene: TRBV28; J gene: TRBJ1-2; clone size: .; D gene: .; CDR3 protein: CASSFGGAAYGYTF; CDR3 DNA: TGTGCCAGCAGTTTCGGGGGAGCAGCTTATGGCTACACCTTC
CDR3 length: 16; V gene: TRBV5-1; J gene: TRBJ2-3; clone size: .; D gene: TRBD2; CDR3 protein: CASSLLAGGRADTQYF; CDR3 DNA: TGCGCCAGCAGCCTACTAGCGGGAGGGCGAGCAGATACGCAGTATTTT
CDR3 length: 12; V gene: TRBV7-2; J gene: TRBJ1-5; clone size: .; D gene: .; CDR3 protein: CASSAGHQPQHF; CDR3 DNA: TGTGCCAGCTCTGCGGGGCATCAGCCCCAGCATTTT
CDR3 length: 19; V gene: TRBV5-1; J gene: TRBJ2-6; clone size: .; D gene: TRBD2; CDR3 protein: CASSLVGLAQSSGANVLTF; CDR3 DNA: TGCGCCAGCAGCTTGGTAGGACTAGCGCAGAGCTCTGGGGCCAACGTCCTGACTTTC
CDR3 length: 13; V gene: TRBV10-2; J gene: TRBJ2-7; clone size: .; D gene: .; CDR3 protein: CASSVDRPYEQYF; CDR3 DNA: TGCGCCAGCAGTGTTGACCGACCCTACGAGCAGTACTTC
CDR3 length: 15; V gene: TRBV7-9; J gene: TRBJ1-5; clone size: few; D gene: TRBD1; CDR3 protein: CASSPGGQNNQPQHF; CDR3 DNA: TGTGCCAGCAGTCCGGGGGGACAGAACAATCAGCCCCAGCATTTT
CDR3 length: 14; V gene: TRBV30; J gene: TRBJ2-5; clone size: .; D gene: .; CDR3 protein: CAWSATRYQETQYF; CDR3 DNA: TGTGCCTGGAGCGCAACTAGGTACCAGGAGACCCAGTACTTC
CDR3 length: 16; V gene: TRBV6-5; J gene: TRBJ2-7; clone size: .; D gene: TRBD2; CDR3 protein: CASSYLTSLRSYEQYF; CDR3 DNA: TGTGCCAGCAGTTACTTGACTAGCCTACGTTCCTACGAGCAGTACTTC
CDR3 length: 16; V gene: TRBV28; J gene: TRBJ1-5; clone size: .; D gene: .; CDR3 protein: CASSLVVGQGNQPQHF; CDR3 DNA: TGTGCCAGCAGTTTAGTCGTCGGGCAGGGAAATCAGCCCCAGCATTTT
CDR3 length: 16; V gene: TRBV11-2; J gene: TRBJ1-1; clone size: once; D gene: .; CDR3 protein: CASSWPTEGPDTEAFF; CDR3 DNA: TGTGCCAGCAGTTGGCCAACGGAGGGGCCGGACACTGAAGCTTTCTTT
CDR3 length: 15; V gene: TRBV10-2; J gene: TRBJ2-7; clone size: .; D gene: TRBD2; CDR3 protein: CASRGPGLAGYEQYF; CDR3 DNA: TGCGCCAGCAGAGGACCCGGACTAGCCGGCTACGAGCAGTACTTC